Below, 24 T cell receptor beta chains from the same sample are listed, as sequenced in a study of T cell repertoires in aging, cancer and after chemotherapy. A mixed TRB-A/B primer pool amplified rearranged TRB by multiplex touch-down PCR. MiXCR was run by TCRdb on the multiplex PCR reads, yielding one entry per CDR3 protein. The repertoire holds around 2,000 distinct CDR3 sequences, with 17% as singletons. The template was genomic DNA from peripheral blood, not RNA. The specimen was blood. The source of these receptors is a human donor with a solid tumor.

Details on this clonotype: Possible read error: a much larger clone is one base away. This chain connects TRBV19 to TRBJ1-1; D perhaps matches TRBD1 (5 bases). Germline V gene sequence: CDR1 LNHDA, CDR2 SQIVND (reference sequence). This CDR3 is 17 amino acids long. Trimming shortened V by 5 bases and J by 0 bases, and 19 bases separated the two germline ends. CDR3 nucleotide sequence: TGTGCCAGTAGTTCCCCGGGGCAGACGTTAATGAACACTGAAGCTTTCTTT. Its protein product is CASSSPGQTLMNTEAFF.

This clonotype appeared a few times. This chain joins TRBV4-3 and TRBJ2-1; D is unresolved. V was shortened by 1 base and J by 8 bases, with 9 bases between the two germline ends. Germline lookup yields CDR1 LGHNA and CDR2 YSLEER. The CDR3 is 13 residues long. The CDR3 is CASSQALYDEQFF. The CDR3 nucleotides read TGCGCCAGCAGCCAAGCCTTGTACGATGAGCAGTTCTTC.

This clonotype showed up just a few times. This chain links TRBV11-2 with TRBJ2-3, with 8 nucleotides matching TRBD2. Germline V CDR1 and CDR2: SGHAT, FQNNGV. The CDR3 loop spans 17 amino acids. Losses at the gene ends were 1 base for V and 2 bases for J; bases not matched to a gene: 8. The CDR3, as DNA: TGTGCCAGCAGCTTAGGCTTGCGGGGGGAAATCACAGATACGCAGTATTTT. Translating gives CASSLGLRGEITDTQYF.

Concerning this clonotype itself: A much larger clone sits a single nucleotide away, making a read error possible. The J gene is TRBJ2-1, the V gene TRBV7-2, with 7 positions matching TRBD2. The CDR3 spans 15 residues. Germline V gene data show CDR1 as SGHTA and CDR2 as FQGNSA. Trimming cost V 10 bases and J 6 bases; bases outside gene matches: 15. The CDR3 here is CATRPPRGVSNEQFF. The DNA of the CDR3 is TGTGCCACTCGCCCTCCCCGGGGGGTAAGCAATGAGCAGTTCTTC.

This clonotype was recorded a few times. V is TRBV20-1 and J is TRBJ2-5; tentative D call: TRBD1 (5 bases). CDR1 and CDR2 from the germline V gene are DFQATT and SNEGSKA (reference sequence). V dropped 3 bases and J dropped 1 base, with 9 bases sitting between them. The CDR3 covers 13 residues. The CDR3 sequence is CSARYRSQETQYF. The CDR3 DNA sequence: TGCAGTGCTAGGTACAGGTCCCAAGAGACCCAGTACTTC.

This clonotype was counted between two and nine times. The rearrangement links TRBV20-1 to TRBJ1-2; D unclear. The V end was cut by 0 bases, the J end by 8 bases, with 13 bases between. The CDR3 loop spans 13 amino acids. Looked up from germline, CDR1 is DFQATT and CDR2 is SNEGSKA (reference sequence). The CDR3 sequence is CSARDLLQMGYTF. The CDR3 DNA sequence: TGCAGTGCTAGAGATCTCCTCCAGATGGGCTACACCTTC.

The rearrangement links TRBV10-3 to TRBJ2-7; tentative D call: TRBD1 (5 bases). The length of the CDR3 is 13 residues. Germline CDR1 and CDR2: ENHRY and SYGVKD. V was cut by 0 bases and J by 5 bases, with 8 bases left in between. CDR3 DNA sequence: TGTGCCATCAGTGAGTCGAACAGGCACGAGCAGTACTTC. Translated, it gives CAISESNRHEQYF.

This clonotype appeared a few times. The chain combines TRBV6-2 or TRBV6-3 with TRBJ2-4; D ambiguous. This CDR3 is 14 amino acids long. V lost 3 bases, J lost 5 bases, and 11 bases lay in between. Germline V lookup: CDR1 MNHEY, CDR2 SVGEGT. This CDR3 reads CASSYDGQENIQYF. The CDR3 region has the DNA TGTGCCAGCAGTTATGACGGCCAAGAAAACATTCAGTACTTC.

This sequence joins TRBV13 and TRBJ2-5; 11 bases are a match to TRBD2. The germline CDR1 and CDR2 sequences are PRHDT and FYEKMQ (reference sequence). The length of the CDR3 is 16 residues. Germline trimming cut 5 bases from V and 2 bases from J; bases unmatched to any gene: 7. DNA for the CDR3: TGTGCCAGCAGCCGGGGACTAGCGGACATGCAAGAGACCCAGTACTTC. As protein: CASSRGLADMQETQYF.

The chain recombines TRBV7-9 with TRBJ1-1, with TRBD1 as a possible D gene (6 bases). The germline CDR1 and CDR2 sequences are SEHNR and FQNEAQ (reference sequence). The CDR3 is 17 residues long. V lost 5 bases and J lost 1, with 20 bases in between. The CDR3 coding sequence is TGTGCCAGCAGCCAAGCCTACCCCGGGACAACGAACACTGAAGCTTTCTTT. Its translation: CASSQAYPGTTNTEAFF.

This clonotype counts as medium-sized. The CDR3 reads CSATGQGVTAFF. The CDR3 DNA reads as TGCAGTGCTACTGGGCAGGGTGTTACTGCTTTCTTT. The rearrangement links TRBV20-1 to TRBJ1-1, with D possibly being TRBD1 (5 bases). Looked up from germline, CDR1 is DFQATT and CDR2 is SNEGSKA (reference sequence). The CDR3 extends over 12 amino acids. Trimming stripped 4 bases from V and 11 bases from J, with 17 bases between.

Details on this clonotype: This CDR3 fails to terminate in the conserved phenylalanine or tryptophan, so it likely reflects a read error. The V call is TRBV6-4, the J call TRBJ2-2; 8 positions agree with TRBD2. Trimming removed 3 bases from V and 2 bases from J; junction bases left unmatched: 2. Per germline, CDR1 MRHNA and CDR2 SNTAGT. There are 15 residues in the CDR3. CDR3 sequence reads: CASSEAGDNTGELFL. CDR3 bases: TGTGCCAGCAGTGAAGCGGGAGACAACACCGGGGAGCTGTTTTTA.

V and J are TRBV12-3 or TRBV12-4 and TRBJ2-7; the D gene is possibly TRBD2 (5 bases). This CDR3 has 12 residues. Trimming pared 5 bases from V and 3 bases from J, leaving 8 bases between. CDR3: CASSHTSYEQYF. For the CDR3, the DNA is TGTGCCAGCAGTCATACTAGCTACGAGCAGTACTTC.

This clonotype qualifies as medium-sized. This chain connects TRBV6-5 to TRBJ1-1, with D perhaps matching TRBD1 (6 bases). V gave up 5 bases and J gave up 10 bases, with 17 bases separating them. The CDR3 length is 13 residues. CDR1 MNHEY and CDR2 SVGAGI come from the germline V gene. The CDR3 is CASSERTEGRAFF. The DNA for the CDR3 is TGTGCCAGCAGTGAACGGACAGAGGGGAGAGCTTTCTTT.

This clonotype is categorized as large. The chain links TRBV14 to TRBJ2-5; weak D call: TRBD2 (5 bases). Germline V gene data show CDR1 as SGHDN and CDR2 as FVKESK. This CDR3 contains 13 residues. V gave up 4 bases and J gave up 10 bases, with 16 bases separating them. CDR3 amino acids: CASSPVSLGLQYF. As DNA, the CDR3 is TGTGCCAGCAGCCCCGTCTCCCTTGGACTCCAGTACTTC.

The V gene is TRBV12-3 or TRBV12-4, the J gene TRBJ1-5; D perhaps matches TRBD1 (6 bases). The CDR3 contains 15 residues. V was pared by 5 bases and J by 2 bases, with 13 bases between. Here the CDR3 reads CASSADSHGNQPQHF. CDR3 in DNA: TGTGCCAGCAGTGCGGACAGTCATGGCAATCAGCCCCAGCATTTT.

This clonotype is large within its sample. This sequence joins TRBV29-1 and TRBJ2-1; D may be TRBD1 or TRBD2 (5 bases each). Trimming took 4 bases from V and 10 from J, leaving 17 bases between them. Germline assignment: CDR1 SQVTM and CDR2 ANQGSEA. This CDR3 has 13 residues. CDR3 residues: CSVVEGWGGEQFF. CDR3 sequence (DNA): TGCAGCGTTGTAGAGGGATGGGGCGGAGAGCAGTTCTTC.

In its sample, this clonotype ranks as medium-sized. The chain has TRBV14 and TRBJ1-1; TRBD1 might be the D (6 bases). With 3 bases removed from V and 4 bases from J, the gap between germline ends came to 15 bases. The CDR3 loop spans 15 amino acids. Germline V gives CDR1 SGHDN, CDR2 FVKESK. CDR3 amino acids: CASSQAGGRGTEAFF. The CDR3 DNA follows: TGTGCCAGCAGCCAGGCGGGGGGCAGGGGCACTGAAGCTTTCTTT.

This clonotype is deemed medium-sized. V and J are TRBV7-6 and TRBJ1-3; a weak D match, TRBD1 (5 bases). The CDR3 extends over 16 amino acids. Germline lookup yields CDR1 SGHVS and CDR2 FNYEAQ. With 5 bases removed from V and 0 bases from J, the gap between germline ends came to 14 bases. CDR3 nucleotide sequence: TGTGCCAGCAGCCCAAGTCAGGGAACCTCTGGAAACACCATATATTTT. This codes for CASSPSQGTSGNTIYF.

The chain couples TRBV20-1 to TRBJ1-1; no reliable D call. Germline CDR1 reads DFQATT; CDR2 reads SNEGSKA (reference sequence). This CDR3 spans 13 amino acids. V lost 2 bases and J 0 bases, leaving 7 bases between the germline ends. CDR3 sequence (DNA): TGCAGTGCTAGACGACTTTTGAACACTGAAGCTTTCTTT. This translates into CSARRLLNTEAFF.

This CDR3 reads CASSLLISQRGTNYGYTF. The CDR3 DNA reads TGCGCCAGCAGCCTTCTAATCTCCCAAAGGGGGACTAACTATGGCTACACCTTC. The chain links TRBV4-3 to TRBJ1-2; a possible D gene is TRBD1 (6 bases). V was pared by 4 bases and J by 0 bases, with 21 bases between. Per the germline V gene, CDR1 is LGHNA and CDR2 is YSLEER. This CDR3 spans 18 amino acids.

CDR3 sequence (DNA): TGTGCCACCAGCAGAGGAGGGAGCTCCTACGAGCAGTACTTC. It codes for CATSRGGSSYEQYF. The chain links TRBV15 to TRBJ2-7; D possibly corresponds to TRBD2 (5 bases). CDR3 size: 14 residues. Germline CDR1 LNHNV, CDR2 YYDKDF (reference sequence). V was clipped by 1 base and J by 0 bases, with 7 bases between them. Full variable domain (outside the CDR3, taken from reference TRBV15 and TRBJ2-7): DAMVIQNPRYQVTQFGKPVTLSCSQTLNHNVMYWYQQKSSQAPKLLFHYYDKDFNNEADTPDNFQSRRPNTSFCFLDIRSPGLGDTAMYLCATSRGGSSYEQYFGPGTRLTVT.

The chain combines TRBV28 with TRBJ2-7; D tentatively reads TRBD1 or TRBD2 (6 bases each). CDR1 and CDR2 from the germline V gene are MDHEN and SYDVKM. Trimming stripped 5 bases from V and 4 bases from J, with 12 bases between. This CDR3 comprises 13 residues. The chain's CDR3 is CASSLGGIYEQYF. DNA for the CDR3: TGTGCCAGCAGTCTCGGGGGCATTTACGAGCAGTACTTC.

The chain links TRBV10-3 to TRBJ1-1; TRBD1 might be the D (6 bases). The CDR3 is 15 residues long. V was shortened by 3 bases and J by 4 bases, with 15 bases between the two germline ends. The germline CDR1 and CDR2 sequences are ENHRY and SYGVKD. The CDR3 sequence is CAISEDTGSGTEAFF. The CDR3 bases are TGTGCCATCAGTGAAGATACAGGGTCGGGCACTGAAGCTTTCTTT.